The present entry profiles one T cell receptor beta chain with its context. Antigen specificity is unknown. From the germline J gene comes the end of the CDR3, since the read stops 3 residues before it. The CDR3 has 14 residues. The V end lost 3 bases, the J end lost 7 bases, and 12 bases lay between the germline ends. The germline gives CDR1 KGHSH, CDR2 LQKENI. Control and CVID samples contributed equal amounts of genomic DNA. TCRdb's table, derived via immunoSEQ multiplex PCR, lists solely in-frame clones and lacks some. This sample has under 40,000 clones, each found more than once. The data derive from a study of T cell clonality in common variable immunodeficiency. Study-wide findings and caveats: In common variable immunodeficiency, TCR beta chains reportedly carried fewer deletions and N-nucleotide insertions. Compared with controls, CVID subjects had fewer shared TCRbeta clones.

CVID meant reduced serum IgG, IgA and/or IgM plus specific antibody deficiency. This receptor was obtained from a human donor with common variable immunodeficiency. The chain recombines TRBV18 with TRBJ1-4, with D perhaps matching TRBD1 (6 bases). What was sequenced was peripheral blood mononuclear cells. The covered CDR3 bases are TGTGCCAGCTCACCGGGGGCTAGAGGTGAAAAA. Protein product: CASSPGARGEK. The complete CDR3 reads CASSPGARGEKLFF. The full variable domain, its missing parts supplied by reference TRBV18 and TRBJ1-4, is NAGVMQNPRHLVRRRGQEARLRCSPMKGHSHVYWYRQLPEEGLKFMVYLQKENIIDESGMPKERFSAEFPKEGPSILRIQQVVRGDSAAYFCASSPGARGEKLFFGSGTQLSVL.